This T cell receptor beta chain was recovered during a study of shared clonotypes between healthy human individuals. Background on the study: Researchers assigned three CD4 naive, three CD4 memory, two CD8 naive and one CD8 memory plate to each donor.

On this clone itself: Antigen specificity is unknown. The same CDR3 arises from other DNA sequences in this sample as well.

Genomic DNA of every subset was divided equally among multiple immunoSEQ plates. Only in-frame clones appear in the TCRdb table, and some are missing; sequencing was by immunoSEQ multiplex PCR. Seen here are about 2.4 million clones, 93% observed once, and the top ten hold around 0.37%. The V gene lost 4 bases and the J gene lost 4 bases, with 11 bases spanning the gap. CDR3 length: 13 amino acids. Germline values: CDR1 SQVTM, CDR2 ANQGSEA. Among the donors, all were Caucasian adults who lived in Nashville, Tennessee. Points from the study as a whole: The study generally estimated greater richness for naive than memory subsets.

The sequenced material came from naive CD4+ T cells from PBMCs. Stated subset: CD45RA+ positively selected. The sequence was obtained from a young man in good health. Some clones in this sample may be carry-over from other donors' samples. The chain has TRBV29-1 and TRBJ1-3, with D possibly TRBD1 on 6 matching bases. The CDR3 spells CSVGQAAGNTIYF. As DNA, the CDR3 is TGCAGCGTTGGACAGGCGGCGGGAAACACCATATATTTT.